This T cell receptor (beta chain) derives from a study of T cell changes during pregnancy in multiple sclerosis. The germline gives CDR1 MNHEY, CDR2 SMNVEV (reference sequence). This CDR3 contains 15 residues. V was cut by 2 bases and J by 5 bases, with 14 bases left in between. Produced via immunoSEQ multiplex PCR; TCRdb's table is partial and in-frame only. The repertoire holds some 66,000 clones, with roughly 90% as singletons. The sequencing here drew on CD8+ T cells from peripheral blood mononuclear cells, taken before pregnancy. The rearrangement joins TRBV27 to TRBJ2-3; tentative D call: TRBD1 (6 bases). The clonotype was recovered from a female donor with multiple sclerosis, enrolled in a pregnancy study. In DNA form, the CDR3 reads TGTGCCAGCAGTTTAGGGGCAGGGGCTTTAGATACGCAGTATTTT. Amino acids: CASSLGAGALDTQYF.